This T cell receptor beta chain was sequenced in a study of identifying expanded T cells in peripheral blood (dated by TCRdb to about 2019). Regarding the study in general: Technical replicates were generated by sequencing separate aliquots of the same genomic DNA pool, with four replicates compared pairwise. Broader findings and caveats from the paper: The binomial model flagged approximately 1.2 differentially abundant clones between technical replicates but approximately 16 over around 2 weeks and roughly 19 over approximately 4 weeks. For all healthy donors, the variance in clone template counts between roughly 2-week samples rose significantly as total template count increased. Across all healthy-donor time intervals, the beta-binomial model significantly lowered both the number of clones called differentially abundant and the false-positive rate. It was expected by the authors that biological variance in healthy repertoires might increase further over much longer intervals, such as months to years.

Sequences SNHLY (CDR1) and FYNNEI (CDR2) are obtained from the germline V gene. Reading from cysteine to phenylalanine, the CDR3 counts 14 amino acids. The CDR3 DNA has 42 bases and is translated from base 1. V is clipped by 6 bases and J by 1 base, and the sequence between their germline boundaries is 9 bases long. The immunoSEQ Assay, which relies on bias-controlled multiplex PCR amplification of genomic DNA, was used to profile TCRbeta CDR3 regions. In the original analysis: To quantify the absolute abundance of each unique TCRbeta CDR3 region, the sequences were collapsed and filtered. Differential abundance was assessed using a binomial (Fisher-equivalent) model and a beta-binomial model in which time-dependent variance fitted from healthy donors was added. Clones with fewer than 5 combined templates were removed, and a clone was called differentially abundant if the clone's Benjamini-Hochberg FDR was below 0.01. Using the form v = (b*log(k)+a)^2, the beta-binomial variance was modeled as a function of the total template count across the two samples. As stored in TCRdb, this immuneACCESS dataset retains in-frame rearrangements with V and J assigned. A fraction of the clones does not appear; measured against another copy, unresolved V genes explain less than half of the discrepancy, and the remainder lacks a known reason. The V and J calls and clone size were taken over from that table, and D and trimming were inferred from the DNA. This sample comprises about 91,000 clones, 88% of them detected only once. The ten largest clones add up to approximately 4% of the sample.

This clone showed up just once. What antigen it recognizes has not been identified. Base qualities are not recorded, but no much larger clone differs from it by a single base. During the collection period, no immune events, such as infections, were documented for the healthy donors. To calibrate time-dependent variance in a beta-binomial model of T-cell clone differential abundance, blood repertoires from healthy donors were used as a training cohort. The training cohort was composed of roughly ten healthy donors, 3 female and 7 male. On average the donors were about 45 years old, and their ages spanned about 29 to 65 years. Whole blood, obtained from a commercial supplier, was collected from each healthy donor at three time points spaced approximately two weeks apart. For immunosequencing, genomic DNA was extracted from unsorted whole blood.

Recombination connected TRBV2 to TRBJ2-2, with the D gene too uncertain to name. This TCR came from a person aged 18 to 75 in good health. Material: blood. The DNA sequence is TGTGCCAGCAGGGTGGGCCTGAACACCGGGGAGCTGTTTTTT. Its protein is CASRVGLNTGELFF.